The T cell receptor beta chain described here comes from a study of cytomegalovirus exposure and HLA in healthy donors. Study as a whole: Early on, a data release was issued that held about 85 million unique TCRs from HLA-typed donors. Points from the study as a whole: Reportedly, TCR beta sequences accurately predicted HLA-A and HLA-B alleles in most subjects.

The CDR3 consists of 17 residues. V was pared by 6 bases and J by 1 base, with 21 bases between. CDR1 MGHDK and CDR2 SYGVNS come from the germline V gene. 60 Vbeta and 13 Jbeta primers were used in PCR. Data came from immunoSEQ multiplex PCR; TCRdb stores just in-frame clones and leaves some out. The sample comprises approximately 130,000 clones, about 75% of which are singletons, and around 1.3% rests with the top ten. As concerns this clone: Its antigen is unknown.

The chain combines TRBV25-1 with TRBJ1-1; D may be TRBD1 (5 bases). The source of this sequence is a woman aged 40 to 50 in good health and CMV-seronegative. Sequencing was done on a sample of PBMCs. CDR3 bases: TGTGCCAGCAGAACAAATGTCATGACAGTAGGGAACACTGAAGCTTTCTTT. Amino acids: CASRTNVMTVGNTEAFF. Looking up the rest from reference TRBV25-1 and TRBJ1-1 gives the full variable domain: EADIYQTPRYLVIGTGKKITLECSQTMGHDKMYWYQQDPGMELHLIHYSYGVNSTEKGDLSSESTVSRIRTEHFPLTLESARPSHTSQYLCASRTNVMTVGNTEAFFGQGTRLTVV.